Listed below are T cell receptor beta chains from one sample, sequenced in a study of tumor-infiltrating lymphocytes in oesophageal squamous cell carcinoma. TCRdb re-called the PCR reads through MiXCR, storing one row per CDR3 protein. This sample yields more than 15,000 distinct CDR3 sequences, of which approximately 47% are seen a single time; around 42% belongs to the top ten. Sequences were obtained from normal esophageal tissue next to the tumor. The source of these receptors is a female donor with esophageal squamous cell carcinoma. CDR3s include the opening cysteine and the closing phenylalanine or tryptophan. The order of the fields is J gene, clone size, D gene, V gene, CDR3 protein, CDR3 DNA. The D gene is left open where the match is weak. Not every row has a clone size; where given, it reads once, few, many or a size class.

j_call: TRBJ2-1
clone_size: .
d_call: .
v_call: TRBV10-1
cdr3_aa: CASSDSNEQFF
cdr3_nt: TGCGCCAGCAGTGACAGCAATGAGCAGTTCTTC

j_call: TRBJ2-1
clone_size: .
d_call: .
v_call: TRBV6-6
cdr3_aa: CASSYRAMIHEQFF
cdr3_nt: TGTGCCAGCAGTTACAGGGCCATGATCCATGAGCAGTTCTTC

j_call: TRBJ2-5
clone_size: medium-sized
d_call: .
v_call: TRBV12-3/TRBV12-4
cdr3_aa: CASSLEGGGRTQYF
cdr3_nt: TGTGCCAGCAGTCTTGAAGGGGGGGGGAGGACCCAGTACTTC

j_call: TRBJ2-5
clone_size: .
d_call: .
v_call: TRBV28
cdr3_aa: CASATYGTEYNEQYF
cdr3_nt: TGTGCCAGCGCTACATACGGGACGGAATACAATGAGCAGTACTTC

j_call: TRBJ2-2
clone_size: once
d_call: .
v_call: TRBV7-3
cdr3_aa: CASSENRGAHTGELFF
cdr3_nt: TGTGCCAGCAGCGAAAACCGGGGGGCTCACACCGGGGAGCTGTTTTTT

j_call: TRBJ2-1
clone_size: .
d_call: TRBD2
v_call: TRBV7-3
cdr3_aa: CASSSVAGGAYEQFF
cdr3_nt: TGTGCCAGCAGCTCAGTAGCGGGGGGTGCCTACGAGCAGTTCTTC

j_call: TRBJ2-5
clone_size: .
d_call: .
v_call: TRBV6-6
cdr3_aa: CASSYLETQYF
cdr3_nt: TGTGCCAGCAGTTACTTGGAGACCCAGTACTTC

j_call: TRBJ2-7
clone_size: .
d_call: TRBD1
v_call: TRBV28
cdr3_aa: CASSVGTGIDEQYF
cdr3_nt: TGTGCCAGCTCTGTTGGGACAGGGATTGACGAGCAGTACTTC

j_call: TRBJ1-4
clone_size: .
d_call: TRBD1
v_call: TRBV5-1
cdr3_aa: CASSTTTGAAEKLFF
cdr3_nt: TGCGCCAGCAGCACGACTACAGGGGCGGCTGAAAAACTGTTTTTT

j_call: TRBJ2-1
clone_size: many
d_call: TRBD1
v_call: TRBV7-6
cdr3_aa: CASSLVYSGGSNEQFF
cdr3_nt: TGTGCCAGCAGCTTAGTGTATTCAGGGGGCTCTAATGAGCAGTTCTTC

j_call: TRBJ2-1
clone_size: many
d_call: TRBD2
v_call: TRBV4-2
cdr3_aa: CASSQVGTSGRGDEQFF
cdr3_nt: TGTGCCAGCAGCCAAGTCGGGACTAGCGGGAGAGGAGATGAGCAGTTCTTC

j_call: TRBJ2-7
clone_size: few
d_call: .
v_call: TRBV24-1
cdr3_aa: CATSDPSGSYNEQYF
cdr3_nt: TGTGCCACCAGTGACCCATCCGGGAGCTACAATGAGCAGTACTTC

j_call: TRBJ2-7
clone_size: .
d_call: .
v_call: TRBV7-2
cdr3_aa: CASSLIPRSSYNEQYF
cdr3_nt: TGTGCCAGCAGCTTAATCCCGCGGAGCTCCTACAATGAGCAGTACTTC

j_call: TRBJ2-5
clone_size: .
d_call: .
v_call: TRBV7-3
cdr3_aa: CASSLHLPGKETQYF
cdr3_nt: TGTGCCAGCAGCTTACATCTTCCGGGAAAAGAGACCCAGTACTTC

j_call: TRBJ2-7
clone_size: .
d_call: .
v_call: TRBV7-3
cdr3_aa: CASSPGLANEQYF
cdr3_nt: TGTGCCAGCAGTCCGGGACTGGCAAATGAGCAGTACTTC

j_call: TRBJ1-1
clone_size: many
d_call: TRBD1
v_call: TRBV6-1
cdr3_aa: CASSHRDRVPFF
cdr3_nt: TGTGCCAGCAGCCACCGGGACAGAGTTCCTTTCTTT

j_call: TRBJ2-5
clone_size: .
d_call: .
v_call: TRBV11-1
cdr3_aa: CASSLFTGQETQYF
cdr3_nt: TGTGCCAGCAGCTTATTTACCGGTCAAGAGACCCAGTACTTC

j_call: TRBJ1-5
clone_size: many
d_call: TRBD1
v_call: TRBV6-6
cdr3_aa: CASSYAGGESQPQHF
cdr3_nt: TGTGCCAGCAGTTACGCAGGGGGCGAAAGTCAGCCCCAGCATTTT

j_call: TRBJ2-3
clone_size: few
d_call: TRBD2
v_call: TRBV11-3
cdr3_aa: CASSSGLAGVTDTQYF
cdr3_nt: TGTGCCAGCAGCTCGGGACTAGCGGGAGTCACAGATACGCAGTATTTT

j_call: TRBJ2-4
clone_size: .
d_call: TRBD1
v_call: TRBV11-2
cdr3_aa: CASSGGQGAKNIQYF
cdr3_nt: TGTGCCAGCAGCGGTGGACAGGGAGCCAAAAACATTCAGTACTTC

j_call: TRBJ1-1
clone_size: many
d_call: .
v_call: TRBV12-3/TRBV12-4
cdr3_aa: CASSPRGFEAFF
cdr3_nt: TGTGCCAGCAGTCCCCGGGGTTTTGAAGCTTTCTTT

j_call: TRBJ1-4
clone_size: .
d_call: .
v_call: TRBV7-8
cdr3_aa: CASSLSGVVTNEKLFF
cdr3_nt: TGTGCCAGCAGCTTAAGTGGCGTTGTAACTAATGAAAAACTGTTTTTT

j_call: TRBJ2-4
clone_size: few
d_call: .
v_call: TRBV28
cdr3_aa: CASSPHRQGGYF
cdr3_nt: TGTGCCAGCAGTCCACACCGACAGGGAGGTTACTTC

j_call: TRBJ2-1
clone_size: many
d_call: TRBD1
v_call: TRBV6-1
cdr3_aa: CASRPGQGPYNEQFF
cdr3_nt: TGTGCCAGCAGGCCGGGACAGGGCCCTTACAATGAGCAGTTCTTC

j_call: TRBJ2-3
clone_size: medium-sized
d_call: TRBD2
v_call: TRBV6-6
cdr3_aa: CASSYGAGGRGDTQYF
cdr3_nt: TGTGCCAGCAGTTACGGAGCGGGGGGAAGAGGAGATACGCAGTATTTT

j_call: TRBJ1-2
clone_size: .
d_call: .
v_call: TRBV9
cdr3_aa: CASSDLPPRANYGYTF
cdr3_nt: TGTGCCAGCAGCGATTTGCCTCCCAGGGCCAACTATGGCTACACCTTC

j_call: TRBJ2-1
clone_size: .
d_call: .
v_call: TRBV6-8
cdr3_aa: CAGSPLVSYNEQFF
cdr3_nt: TGTGCCGGCAGTCCACTGGTCTCCTACAATGAGCAGTTCTTC

j_call: TRBJ2-5
clone_size: .
d_call: .
v_call: TRBV28
cdr3_aa: CASTQEETQYF
cdr3_nt: TGTGCCAGCACTCAGGAGGAGACCCAGTACTTC

j_call: TRBJ1-2
clone_size: few
d_call: .
v_call: TRBV27
cdr3_aa: CASSLSTRGYGYTF
cdr3_nt: TGTGCCAGCAGTTTATCGACGAGGGGCTATGGCTACACCTTC

j_call: TRBJ2-7
clone_size: many
d_call: TRBD2
v_call: TRBV27
cdr3_aa: CASSPGGAFEQYF
cdr3_nt: TGTGCCAGCAGCCCCGGGGGGGCCTTCGAGCAGTACTTC

j_call: TRBJ1-1
clone_size: medium-sized
d_call: TRBD1
v_call: TRBV7-3
cdr3_aa: CASRQDRGEAFF
cdr3_nt: TGTGCCAGCAGACAAGACAGGGGGGAAGCTTTCTTT

j_call: TRBJ2-3
clone_size: .
d_call: .
v_call: TRBV7-6
cdr3_aa: CASSFGTDTQYF
cdr3_nt: TGTGCCAGCAGCTTCGGCACAGATACGCAGTATTTT

j_call: TRBJ2-4
clone_size: once
d_call: TRBD2
v_call: TRBV7-9
cdr3_aa: CASSADLADPYNEQYF
cdr3_nt: TGTGCCAGCAGCGCCGACCTAGCGGACCCCTACAATGAGCAGTACTTC

j_call: TRBJ2-2
clone_size: many
d_call: .
v_call: TRBV10-1
cdr3_aa: CASSETLYGELFF
cdr3_nt: TGCGCCAGCAGTGAGACCTTGTACGGGGAGCTGTTTTTT

j_call: TRBJ2-5
clone_size: .
d_call: .
v_call: TRBV10-2
cdr3_aa: CASRDAPETQYF
cdr3_nt: TGCGCCAGCCGAGACGCCCCGGAGACCCAGTACTTC

j_call: TRBJ2-7
clone_size: few
d_call: .
v_call: TRBV5-5
cdr3_aa: CASSLSGGLSSYNEQYF
cdr3_nt: TGTGCCAGCAGCTTGTCCGGGGGTCTGAGCTCCTACAATGAGCAGTACTTC

j_call: TRBJ2-5
clone_size: .
d_call: TRBD1
v_call: TRBV11-3
cdr3_aa: CASSSGQGAGETQYF
cdr3_nt: TGTGCCAGCAGCTCAGGACAGGGGGCGGGAGAGACCCAGTACTTC

j_call: TRBJ2-3
clone_size: many
d_call: TRBD2
v_call: TRBV28
cdr3_aa: CASSPSGSGTDTQYF
cdr3_nt: TGTGCCAGCAGCCCCAGCGGGAGTGGCACAGATACGCAGTATTTT

j_call: TRBJ2-3
clone_size: .
d_call: TRBD1
v_call: TRBV7-6
cdr3_aa: CASSLARQGGSTDTQYF
cdr3_nt: TGTGCCAGCAGCTTAGCGCGACAGGGTGGGAGCACAGATACGCAGTATTTT

j_call: TRBJ2-3
clone_size: .
d_call: .
v_call: TRBV7-6
cdr3_aa: CASSLAGGSADTQYF
cdr3_nt: TGTGCCAGCAGCTTAGCTGGAGGTAGCGCTGATACGCAGTATTTT

j_call: TRBJ2-7
clone_size: .
d_call: .
v_call: TRBV20-1
cdr3_aa: CSAETGTEGYEQYF
cdr3_nt: TGCAGTGCCGAAACCGGGACGGAAGGGTACGAGCAGTACTTC

j_call: TRBJ2-2
clone_size: .
d_call: .
v_call: TRBV28
cdr3_aa: CASSLVRTNGRTGELFF
cdr3_nt: TGTGCCAGCAGTTTAGTCCGGACTAACGGGAGAACCGGGGAGCTGTTTTTT

j_call: TRBJ1-5
clone_size: .
d_call: .
v_call: TRBV27
cdr3_aa: CASSLVRDSNQPQHF
cdr3_nt: TGTGCCAGCAGTTTAGTTAGGGATAGCAATCAGCCCCAGCATTTT

j_call: TRBJ2-7
clone_size: .
d_call: TRBD1
v_call: TRBV7-8
cdr3_aa: CASSRTGQERYEQYF
cdr3_nt: TGTGCCAGCAGCAGAACCGGACAGGAACGGTACGAGCAGTACTTC

j_call: TRBJ1-2
clone_size: .
d_call: .
v_call: TRBV2
cdr3_aa: CASSEPGGGYTF
cdr3_nt: TGTGCCAGCAGTGAACCCGGGGGTGGCTACACCTTC

j_call: TRBJ2-3
clone_size: .
d_call: TRBD2
v_call: TRBV10-3
cdr3_aa: CAISEGGSLPDTQYF
cdr3_nt: TGTGCCATCAGTGAGGGCGGGAGCTTGCCAGATACGCAGTATTTT

j_call: TRBJ2-5
clone_size: .
d_call: .
v_call: TRBV27
cdr3_aa: CASSSGTATGTQYF
cdr3_nt: TGTGCCAGCAGTTCCGGGACTGCCACGGGGACCCAGTACTTC